This T cell receptor beta chain comes out of a study of PD-1 blockade in mismatch repair-deficient tumors. About the research overall: All were previously treated, progressing patients with about 12 mismatch repair-deficient cancer types. Study-wide results and caveats: Tumor-resident clones, often undetectable pretreatment in blood, expanded then contracted after pembrolizumab.

PCR or immunohistochemistry showed mismatch repair deficiency in every enrolled patient. TCRs were sequenced from a few patients responding to pembrolizumab. TCRdb's table, derived via immunoSEQ multiplex PCR, lists solely in-frame clones and lacks some. The table includes about 63,000 clones, roughly 88% detected once. On this clone itself: Its antigen is currently unknown.

Germline lookup yields CDR1 MNHNS and CDR2 SASEGT. This CDR3 has 13 residues. Trimming removed 8 bases at V and 0 bases at J, with 8 bases between. Sequencing was performed on peripheral blood, taken 52 weeks after starting pembrolizumab. This receptor was taken from an adult with mismatch repair-deficient cancer. V is TRBV6-1 and J is TRBJ1-3; D gene uncertain. CDR3 residues: CASGTLSGNTIYF. DNA for the CDR3: TGTGCCAGCGGCACCCTCTCTGGAAACACCATATATTTT.